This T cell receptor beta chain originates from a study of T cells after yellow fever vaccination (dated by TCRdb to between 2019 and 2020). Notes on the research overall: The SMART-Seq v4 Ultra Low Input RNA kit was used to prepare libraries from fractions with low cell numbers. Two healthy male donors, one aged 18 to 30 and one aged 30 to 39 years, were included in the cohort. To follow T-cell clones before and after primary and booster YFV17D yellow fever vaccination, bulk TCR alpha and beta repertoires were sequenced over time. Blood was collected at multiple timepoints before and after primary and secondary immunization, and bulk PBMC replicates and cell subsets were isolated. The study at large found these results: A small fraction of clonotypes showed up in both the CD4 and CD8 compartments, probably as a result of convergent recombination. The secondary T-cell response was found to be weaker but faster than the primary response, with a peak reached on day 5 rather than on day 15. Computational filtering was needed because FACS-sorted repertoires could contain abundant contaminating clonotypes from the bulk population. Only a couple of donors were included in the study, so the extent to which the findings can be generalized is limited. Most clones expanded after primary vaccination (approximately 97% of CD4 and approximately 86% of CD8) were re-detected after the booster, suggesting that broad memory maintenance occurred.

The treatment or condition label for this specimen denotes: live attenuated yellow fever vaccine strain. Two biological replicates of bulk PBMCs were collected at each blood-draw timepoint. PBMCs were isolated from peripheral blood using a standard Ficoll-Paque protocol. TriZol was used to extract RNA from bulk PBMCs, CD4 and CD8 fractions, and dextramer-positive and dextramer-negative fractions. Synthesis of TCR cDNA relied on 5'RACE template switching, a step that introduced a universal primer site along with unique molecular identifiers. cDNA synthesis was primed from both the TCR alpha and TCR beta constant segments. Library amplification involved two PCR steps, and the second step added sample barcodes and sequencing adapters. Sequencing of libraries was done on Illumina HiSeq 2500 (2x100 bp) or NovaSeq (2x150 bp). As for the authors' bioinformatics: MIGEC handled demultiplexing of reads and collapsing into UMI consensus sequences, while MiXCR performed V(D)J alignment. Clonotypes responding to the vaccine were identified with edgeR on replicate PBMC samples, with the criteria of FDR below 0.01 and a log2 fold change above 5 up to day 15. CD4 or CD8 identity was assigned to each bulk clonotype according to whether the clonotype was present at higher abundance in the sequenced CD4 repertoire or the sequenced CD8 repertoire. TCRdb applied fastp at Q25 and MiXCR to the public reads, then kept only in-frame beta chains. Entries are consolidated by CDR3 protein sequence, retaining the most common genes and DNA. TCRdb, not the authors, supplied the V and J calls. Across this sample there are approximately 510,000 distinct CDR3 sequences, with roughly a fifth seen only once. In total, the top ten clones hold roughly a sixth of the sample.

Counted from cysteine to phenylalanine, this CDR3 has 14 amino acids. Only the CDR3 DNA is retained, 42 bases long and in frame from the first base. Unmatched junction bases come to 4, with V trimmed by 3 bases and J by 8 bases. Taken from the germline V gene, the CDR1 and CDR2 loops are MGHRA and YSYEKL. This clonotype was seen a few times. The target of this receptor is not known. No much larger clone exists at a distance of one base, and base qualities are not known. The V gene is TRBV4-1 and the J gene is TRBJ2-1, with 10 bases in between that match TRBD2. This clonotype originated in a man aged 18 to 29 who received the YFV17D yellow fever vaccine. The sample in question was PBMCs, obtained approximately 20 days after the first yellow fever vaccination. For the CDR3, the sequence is CASSHQRGGDEQFF. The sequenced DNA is TGCGCCAGCAGCCACCAGCGGGGGGGGGATGAGCAGTTCTTC.